One sample yielded the 20 T cell receptor beta chains listed below, sequenced in a study of cytomegalovirus exposure and HLA in healthy donors. A multiplex PCR was run with 60 Vbeta primers and 13 Jbeta primers. Data came from immunoSEQ multiplex PCR; TCRdb stores just in-frame clones and leaves some out. This sample has 200,000 or so clones, with about 90% found just once. Sequenced material: PBMCs. Receptors were obtained from a girl under three years old in good health and CMV-seronegative.

This clone occurred a few times. DNA of the CDR3: TGTGCCAGCACCCCCTGGAGTAGCGGGATCTACGAGCAGTACTTC. This encodes CASTPWSSGIYEQYF. This chain connects TRBV6-1 to TRBJ2-7; 8 positions match TRBD2. Germline trimming cut 7 bases from V and 3 bases from J; bases unmatched to any gene: 11. The germline V gene has CDR1 MNHNS and CDR2 SASEGT. The CDR3 runs 15 residues.

The chain employs TRBV4-1 and TRBJ2-3; 9 bases line up with TRBD2. CDR3 length: 14 amino acids. The V gene end was trimmed by 3 bases and the J gene end by 7 bases; junction bases not matched to a gene: 5. CDR1 is MGHRA, CDR2 YSYEKL, per germline. This CDR3 is CASSQRGGLNTQYF. The CDR3 region has the DNA TGCGCCAGCAGCCAGCGGGGGGGCTTGAATACGCAGTATTTT.

The rearrangement uses TRBV19 and TRBJ1-6; 8 bases fit TRBD1. Trimming at V came to 3 bases and at J to 2 bases, leaving 3 bases not matched to a gene. The CDR3 has 16 residues. Germline V gene lookup returns CDR1 LNHDA and CDR2 SQIVND (reference sequence). The chain's CDR3 is CASSMGQVTYNSPLHF. Here the CDR3 DNA reads TGTGCCAGTAGTATGGGACAGGTCACCTATAATTCACCCCTCCACTTT.

The rearrangement uses TRBV30 and TRBJ1-6, with D possibly TRBD1 on 5 matching bases. V was pared by 3 bases and J by 6 bases, with 15 bases between. CDR1 GTSNPN and CDR2 SVGIG come from the germline V gene (reference sequence). This CDR3 has 15 residues. The CDR3 loop reads CAWRLRSGGNSPLHF. The CDR3 coding sequence is TGTGCCTGGAGGCTGAGATCCGGGGGTAATTCACCCCTCCACTTT.

Turning to this clone: Other nucleotide sequences from this sample produce the same CDR3. The CDR3 sequence is CASSLVGQETQYF. CDR3 DNA: TGCGCCAGCAGCTTGGTGGGACAGGAGACCCAGTACTTC. The V call is TRBV5-1, the J call TRBJ2-5; 7 bases align to TRBD1. The CDR3 spans 13 residues. V lost 0 bases and J lost 5; bases outside the gene matches: 1. Germline assignment: CDR1 SGHRS and CDR2 YFSETQ.

CDR3 amino acids: CASSFPASGGITDTQYF. Written as DNA, the CDR3 is TGTGCCAGCAGCTTCCCTGCTAGCGGGGGGATCACAGATACGCAGTATTTT. The chain carries TRBV5-6 and TRBJ2-3, with 11 positions matching TRBD2. CDR3 length: 17 amino acids. The germline V gene has CDR1 SGHDT and CDR2 YYEEEE. The junction had 7 bases not matched to a gene; V was cut back by 2 bases and J by 2 bases. Variable domain in full (rest from reference TRBV5-6 and TRBJ2-3): DAGVTQSPTHLIKTRGQQVTLRCSPKSGHDTVSWYQQALGQGPQFIFQYYEEEERQRGNFPDRFSGHQFPNYSSELNVNALLLGDSALYLCASSFPASGGITDTQYFGPGTRLTVL.

The V gene is TRBV19, the J gene TRBJ1-6; 7 bases fit TRBD1. The CDR3 length is 16 residues. Germline trimming cut 7 bases from V and 7 bases from J; bases unmatched to any gene: 13. The germline gives CDR1 LNHDA, CDR2 SQIVND (reference sequence). The CDR3 sequence: CASTQARRQGNSPLHF. CDR3 DNA sequence: TGTGCCAGTACCCAAGCAAGGAGACAGGGAAATTCACCCCTCCACTTT.

The chain combines TRBV5-4 with TRBJ2-7; TRBD2 matches 14 bases. Germline V CDR1 and CDR2: SGHNT, YYREEE (reference sequence). V lost 4 bases and J lost 5; bases outside the gene matches: 17. The CDR3 spans 19 residues. The CDR3: CASSKFPGTSGSRRDEQYF. The CDR3 DNA is TGTGCCAGCAGCAAATTTCCCGGGACTAGCGGGAGTAGGCGTGACGAGCAGTACTTC. The whole variable domain, remainder taken from reference TRBV5-4 and TRBJ2-7, is ETGVTQSPTHLIKTRGQQVTLRCSSQSGHNTVSWYQQALGQGPQFIFQYYREEENGRGNFPPRFSGLQFPNYSSELNVNALELDDSALYLCASSKFPGTSGSRRDEQYFGPGTRLTVT.

The rearrangement joins TRBV7-2 to TRBJ2-7; D might be TRBD1 (5 bases). CDR3 size: 13 residues. Trimming took 2 bases from V and 4 from J, leaving 9 bases between them. Germline loops: CDR1 SGHTA, CDR2 FQGNSA. The CDR3 spells CASSLSQGYEQYF. The CDR3 DNA reads as TGTGCCAGCAGCTTATCCCAGGGTTACGAGCAGTACTTC.

J is TRBJ2-1 and V is TRBV10-3; TRBD2 is a possible D gene (6 bases). Trimming cost V 8 bases and J 1 base, with 12 bases left between them. From germline, CDR1 is ENHRY and CDR2 SYGVKD. The CDR3 runs 14 residues. CDR3 amino acids: CAISTGVSYNEQFF. CDR3 DNA: TGTGCCATCTCAACGGGGGTTTCCTACAATGAGCAGTTCTTC.

This clone was counted only a few times. The chain carries TRBV5-1 and TRBJ2-2; possibly TRBD1 for D (6 bases). This CDR3 is built from 16 residues. V lost 2 bases, J lost 5 bases, and 16 bases lay in between. Germline CDR1 and CDR2: SGHRS and YFSETQ. The CDR3, as DNA: TGCGCCAGCAGCTTAATTACAGGGTCGGGTACCGGGGAGCTGTTTTTT. Its translation: CASSLITGSGTGELFF.

The chain's CDR3 is CASSQDERENRNEQYF. For the CDR3, the DNA is TGTGCCAGCAGCCAAGACGAGCGGGAGAATCGCAACGAGCAGTACTTC. This chain joins TRBV4-2 and TRBJ2-7; 8 positions match TRBD2. The CDR3 runs to 16 residues. V was pared by 0 bases and J by 5 bases, with 9 bases of the junction left unmatched. Germline-derived CDR1 and CDR2 are LGHNA and YNFKEQ.

This sequence joins TRBV30 and TRBJ2-2; D perhaps matches TRBD1 (6 bases). Germline values: CDR1 GTSNPN, CDR2 SVGIG (reference sequence). V was shortened by 5 bases and J by 2 bases, with 12 bases between the two germline ends. The CDR3 runs 14 residues. CDR3 loop: CAWRRTENTGELFF. The DNA of the CDR3 is TGTGCCTGGCGAAGGACAGAAAACACCGGGGAGCTGTTTTTT.

This sequence joins TRBV9 and TRBJ2-1; the D gene is possibly TRBD2 (6 bases). This CDR3 has 16 amino acids. Trimming took 1 base from V and 8 from J, leaving 19 bases between them. The V gene's germline CDR1 is SGDLS and CDR2 YYNGEE. CDR3 amino acids: CASSVLLRGELDEQFF. In DNA, the CDR3 is TGTGCCAGCAGCGTACTTTTGCGGGGAGAACTGGATGAGCAGTTCTTC. Using reference TRBV9 and TRBJ2-1 for the parts outside the CDR3, the full variable domain is DSGVTQTPKHLITATGQRVTLRCSPRSGDLSVYWYQQSLDQGLQFLIQYYNGEERAKGNILERFSAQQFPDLHSELNLSSLELGDSALYFCASSVLLRGELDEQFFGPGTRLTVL.

The gene calls are TRBV9 and TRBJ2-7, with a possible D match to TRBD1 (7 bases). CDR3 size: 16 residues. Trimming shortened V by 4 bases and J by 6 bases, and 23 bases separated the two germline ends. Germline assignment: CDR1 SGDLS and CDR2 YYNGEE. The CDR3 region has the DNA TGTGCCAGCAGCTCTCTCGGACAGGCCCGGCGGGGCGAGCAGTACTTC. Protein: CASSSLGQARRGEQYF.

The chain employs TRBV4-2 and TRBJ1-3, with 10 positions matching TRBD1. Germline values: CDR1 LGHNA, CDR2 YNFKEQ. The CDR3 consists of 15 residues. Trimming at V came to 0 bases and at J to 9 bases, leaving 5 bases not matched to a gene. CDR3 coding DNA: TGTGCCAGCAGCCAAGAAGGGCGGGACAGGGGCACCATATATTTT. It translates to CASSQEGRDRGTIYF.

This clone was seen a few times. The genes are TRBV5-1 and TRBJ2-7; 10 positions agree with TRBD1. CDR3 length: 16 residues. The germline CDR1 and CDR2 sequences are SGHRS and YFSETQ. V was clipped by 4 bases and J by 3 bases; unmatched bases: 10. The CDR3 loop reads CASSAGDRGAHYEQYF. As DNA, the CDR3 is TGCGCCAGCAGCGCCGGGGACAGGGGTGCGCACTACGAGCAGTACTTC. The whole variable domain, remainder taken from reference TRBV5-1 and TRBJ2-7, is KAGVTQTPRYLIKTRGQQVTLSCSPISGHRSVSWYQQTPGQGLQFLFEYFSETQRNKGNFPGRFSGRQFSNSRSEMNVSTLELGDSALYLCASSAGDRGAHYEQYFGPGTRLTVT.

V usage is TRBV4-1 and J usage is TRBJ2-1, with D perhaps matching TRBD1 (6 bases). The CDR3 is 15 residues long. Trimming shortened V by 2 bases and J by 7 bases, and 15 bases separated the two germline ends. Germline CDR1 reads MGHRA; CDR2 reads YSYEKL. CDR3 region: CASSQLYRVINEQFF. The CDR3 nucleotides are TGCGCCAGCAGCCAACTTTACAGGGTGATTAATGAGCAGTTCTTC.

This clone was observed a few times. This sequence joins TRBV27 and TRBJ2-7; the D is unclear. Germline loops: CDR1 MNHEY, CDR2 SMNVEV (reference sequence). The length of the CDR3 is 13 residues. V lost 5 bases and J lost 4, with 12 bases in between. CDR3 sequence: CASSPYRSYEQYF. The DNA for the CDR3 is TGTGCCAGCAGTCCGTACCGGTCTTACGAGCAGTACTTC.

The J gene is TRBJ2-5, the V gene TRBV5-1; 9 positions match TRBD2. This CDR3 is 14 amino acids long. With V trimmed by 2 bases and J by 1 base, 0 bases remained unmatched. Germline loops: CDR1 SGHRS, CDR2 YFSETQ. In DNA form, the CDR3 reads TGCGCCAGCAGCTTTAGCGGGGGCCAAGAGACCCAGTACTTC. Translating it yields CASSFSGGQETQYF.